The clone carrying this T cell receptor (beta chain) was seen once. Its antigen remains unknown. These data originate in a study of blood T cells in healthy people across ages. The individuals who served as donors were healthy Caucasians living in Russia, aged roughly 6 to 100. Trimming cost V 8 bases and J 7 bases, with 17 bases left between them. The CDR3 extends over 14 amino acids. A sample-barcoded 5' primer and a J-beta primer mix were used in a second PCR of roughly 7 to 11 cycles. TCRdb ran MiXCR on the 5' RACE reads and lists one entry per CDR3 protein. The data show roughly 720,000 distinct CDR3 sequences, with roughly 53% seen just once and approximately 40% held by the top ten. Notes on the study in general: In long-lived donors, naive CD4+ cell counts and diversity exceeded those of aged donors. A roughly linear fall in TCR beta diversity per million T cells was seen with increasing age.

This chain uses TRBV12-3 or TRBV12-4 with TRBJ2-2; D gene ambiguous. What was sequenced was blood. The TCR was taken from an elderly man in good health. The CDR3 region has the DNA TGTGCCAGCGGGTCACCTGTTCTAAGCGGGGAGCTGTTTTTT. It yields the protein CASGSPVLSGELFF.